This is a list of T cell receptor beta chains from one sample in a study of read filtering for tumor transcriptome and immune sequencing. TCRdb called the reads again in MiXCR, with one record for every CDR3 protein. The repertoire holds more than 100,000 distinct CDR3 sequences, with about 13% as singletons. The specimen sequenced was a population of CD138-negative cells sorted from bone marrow. These receptors came from a donor at least 40 years old with multiple myeloma. Both conserved end residues are part of each CDR3. Each record gives: CDR3 protein, CDR3 DNA, clone size, V gene, D gene, J gene. The D gene is left open where the match is weak. Where a row states a size, it is once, few, many or the class of an expanded clone; other rows omit it.

CDR3: CASSLERLAGALHEQFF
DNA: TGTGCCAGCAGTTTAGAAAGACTAGCGGGAGCCCTACATGAGCAGTTCTTC
size: many
V: TRBV12-3/TRBV12-4
D: TRBD2
J: TRBJ2-1

CDR3: CASINSGVYEQFF
DNA: TGTGCCAGCATTAATAGCGGGGTTTATGAGCAGTTCTTC
size: once
V: TRBV6-1
D: TRBD2
J: TRBJ2-1

CDR3: CASSRPPGWNDEQYF
DNA: TGTGCCAGCAGCCGACCACCGGGTTGGAACGACGAGCAGTACTTC
size: few
V: TRBV7-9
D: NA
J: TRBJ2-7

CDR3: CRASAVAKNIQYF
DNA: TGCAGAGCTAGCGCGGTAGCCAAAAACATTCAGTACTTC
size: few
V: TRBV20-1
D: NA
J: TRBJ2-4

CDR3: CATSREGSGRTDTQYF
DNA: TGTGCCACCAGCAGAGAAGGTAGCGGGAGGACAGATACGCAGTATTTT
size: many
V: TRBV15
D: TRBD2
J: TRBJ2-3

CDR3: CASSLWAEANYGYTF
DNA: TGTGCCAGCAGTTTATGGGCAGAAGCTAACTATGGCTACACCTTC
size: many
V: TRBV28
D: NA
J: TRBJ1-2

CDR3: CATSDFKEQFF
DNA: TGTGCCACCAGTGATTTCAAGGAGCAGTTCTTC
size: many
V: TRBV24-1
D: NA
J: TRBJ2-1

CDR3: CASSLKHEDTGELFF
DNA: TGTGCCAGCAGTTTGAAACATGAGGACACCGGGGAGCTGTTTTTT
size: NA
V: TRBV6-5
D: NA
J: TRBJ2-2

CDR3: CSVLGRGGEQYF
DNA: TGCAGCGTCCTGGGCAGGGGAGGGGAGCAGTACTTC
size: many
V: TRBV29-1
D: NA
J: TRBJ2-7

CDR3: CASSQEGKGGKLFF
DNA: TGTGCCAGCAGCCAAGAAGGGAAAGGAGGGAAACTGTTTTTT
size: many
V: TRBV3-1
D: NA
J: TRBJ1-4

CDR3: CASSLKLAGYNEQFF
DNA: TGTGCCAGCAGCTTAAAACTAGCGGGATACAATGAGCAGTTCTTC
size: many
V: TRBV7-3
D: TRBD2
J: TRBJ2-1

CDR3: CASSPDGNTDTQYF
DNA: TGTGCCAGCAGCCCGGACGGAAACACAGATACGCAGTATTTT
size: many
V: TRBV11-1
D: NA
J: TRBJ2-3

CDR3: CASSLQRGIGGELFF
DNA: TGTGCCAGCAGCTTACAGCGGGGAATCGGCGGGGAGCTGTTTTTT
size: many
V: TRBV7-2
D: TRBD2
J: TRBJ2-2

CDR3: CASRNPGHLYGYTF
DNA: TGTGCCAGTAGAAACCCGGGACACCTTTATGGCTACACCTTC
size: many
V: TRBV19
D: NA
J: TRBJ1-2

CDR3: CASSGTSVNEQFF
DNA: TGTGCCAGCAGTGGAACTAGCGTCAATGAGCAGTTCTTC
size: many
V: TRBV6-1
D: TRBD2
J: TRBJ2-1

CDR3: CASSLGQGEEKLFF
DNA: TGTGCCAGCAGCCTGGGACAGGGCGAGGAAAAACTGTTTTTT
size: many
V: TRBV5-6
D: TRBD1
J: TRBJ1-4

CDR3: CASSLARTGINEQFF
DNA: TGTGCCAGCAGCTTAGCACGGACAGGGATCAATGAGCAGTTCTTC
size: many
V: TRBV7-2
D: TRBD1
J: TRBJ2-1

CDR3: CASSLVPRGVEQYF
DNA: TGTGCCAGCAGCTTAGTGCCCCGGGGGGTCGAGCAGTACTTC
size: few
V: TRBV13
D: TRBD2
J: TRBJ2-7

CDR3: CSAGDLNTEAFF
DNA: TGCAGTGCGGGGGATTTAAACACTGAAGCTTTCTTT
size: many
V: TRBV20-1
D: NA
J: TRBJ1-1

CDR3: CASRVSSGANVLTF
DNA: TGTGCCAGCCGGGTCTCGTCTGGGGCCAACGTCCTGACTTTC
size: many
V: TRBV14
D: NA
J: TRBJ2-6

CDR3: CASSQGTGGGPNYGYTF
DNA: TGCGCCAGCAGCCAAGGGACAGGGGGAGGCCCTAACTATGGCTACACCTTC
size: many
V: TRBV4-1
D: TRBD1
J: TRBJ1-2

CDR3: CSASDWTDATEAFF
DNA: TGCAGTGCTTCCGATTGGACAGATGCCACTGAAGCTTTCTTT
size: many
V: TRBV20-1
D: NA
J: TRBJ1-1

CDR3: CASSSGAQSYEQYF
DNA: TGCGCCAGCAGCTCGGGTGCGCAATCCTACGAGCAGTACTTC
size: NA
V: TRBV5-1
D: NA
J: TRBJ2-7

CDR3: CSAIGTGGLDTQYF
DNA: TGCAGTGCTATTGGGACAGGGGGCTTGGATACGCAGTATTTT
size: many
V: TRBV20-1
D: TRBD1
J: TRBJ2-3

CDR3: CASSLYSSYNEQFF
DNA: TGTGCCAGCAGCCTCTACAGCTCCTACAATGAGCAGTTCTTC
size: many
V: TRBV7-3
D: NA
J: TRBJ2-1

CDR3: CASSYSAVGGTEAFF
DNA: TGTGCCAGCAGTTACTCGGCGGTGGGGGGAACTGAAGCTTTCTTT
size: large
V: TRBV6-5
D: NA
J: TRBJ1-1

CDR3: CASRPQGKGPYNEQFF
DNA: TGCGCCAGCAGACCACAGGGTAAGGGTCCCTACAATGAGCAGTTCTTC
size: many
V: TRBV5-1
D: NA
J: TRBJ2-1

CDR3: CASSGRTGLQTQYF
DNA: TGTGCCAGCAGCGGCCGTACAGGGCTCCAGACCCAGTACTTC
size: few
V: TRBV5-5
D: NA
J: TRBJ2-5

CDR3: CAWRGPGTKYEQYF
DNA: TGTGCCTGGCGTGGCCCCGGGACAAAGTACGAGCAGTACTTC
size: few
V: TRBV30
D: NA
J: TRBJ2-7

CDR3: CATSERGFTDTQYF
DNA: TGTGCCACCAGTGAACGGGGGTTCACAGATACGCAGTATTTT
size: many
V: TRBV24-1
D: NA
J: TRBJ2-3